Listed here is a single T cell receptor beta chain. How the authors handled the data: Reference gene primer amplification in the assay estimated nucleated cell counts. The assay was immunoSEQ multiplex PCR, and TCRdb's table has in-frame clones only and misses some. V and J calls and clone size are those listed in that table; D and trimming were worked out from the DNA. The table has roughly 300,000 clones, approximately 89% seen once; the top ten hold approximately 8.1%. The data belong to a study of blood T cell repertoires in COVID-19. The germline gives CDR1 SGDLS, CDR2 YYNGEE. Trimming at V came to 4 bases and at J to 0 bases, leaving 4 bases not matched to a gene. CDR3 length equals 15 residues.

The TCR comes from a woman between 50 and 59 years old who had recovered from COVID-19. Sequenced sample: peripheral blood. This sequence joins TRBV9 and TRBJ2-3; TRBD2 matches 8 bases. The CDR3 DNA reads TGTGCCAGCAGCTTTAGCGGGGCTAGCACAGATACGCAGTATTTT. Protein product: CASSFSGASTDTQYF.